A selection of T cell receptor beta chains follows, all from one sample in a study of blood T cells in healthy people across ages. One entry per CDR3 protein, called by TCRdb with MiXCR from the 5' RACE reads. The sample carries about 940,000 distinct CDR3 sequences, around 49% recorded once. The sample consisted of blood. The receptors shown here come from a man in his thirties or forties in good health. CDR3s include the opening cysteine and the closing phenylalanine or tryptophan. The D gene is left open where the match is weak. Part of the rows lack a size; the others show once, few, many or a class for expanded clones.

-,TRBJ2-5,TRBV9,TRBD2,19,TGTGCCAGCAGCGTAAACCCTAGCGGGGGGACAGCAGCAGGAGAGACCCGGTACTTC,CASSVNPSGGTAAGETRYF
-,TRBJ1-1,TRBV7-2,-,16,TGTGCCAGCAGCTTAGCAGGGGCCCTAATGAACACTGAAGCTTTCTTT,CASSLAGALMNTEAFF
-,TRBJ2-5,TRBV27,-,11,TGTGCCAGCAGTTACGCATCGGAGCAGTACTTC,CASSYASEQYF
-,TRBJ2-1,TRBV2,-,12,TGTACCAGCAGGATAGACAGGTCGGAGCAGTTCTTC,CTSRIDRSEQFF
few,TRBJ1-6,TRBV12-3/TRBV12-4,-,15,TGTGCCAGCACCTGGGAGGAGGACTATAATTCACCCCTCCACTTT,CASTWEEDYNSPLHF
-,TRBJ2-3,TRBV5-1,-,14,TGCGCCAGCAGCTTGGAAAAGAGAGCAGATACGCAGTATTTT,CASSLEKRADTQYF
-,TRBJ2-1,TRBV7-2,TRBD2,15,TGTGCCAGCAGCCGCGGGACTAGCGGGTACAATGAGCAGTTCTTC,CASSRGTSGYNEQFF
few,TRBJ2-3,TRBV2,TRBD2,15,TGTGCCAGCAGTGACGGGCGGGAGGGCACAGATACGCAGTATTTT,CASSDGREGTDTQYF
once,TRBJ2-4,TRBV21-1,-,16,TGTGCCAGCAGCCCAAGTCGGGACGGGCGCAAAAACATTCAGTACTTC,CASSPSRDGRKNIQYF
-,TRBJ1-1,TRBV20-1,-,12,TGCAGTGCTATACCCTTAGGCGCTGAAGCTTTCTTT,CSAIPLGAEAFF
-,TRBJ2-5,TRBV12-5,TRBD1,14,TGTGCTAGTGGTCACGATCTACAGGGGAATGAGCAGTACTTC,CASGHDLQGNEQYF
-,TRBJ2-3,TRBV18,-,16,TGTGCCAGCTCTAAGTCGGCAGGGACGAGCACAGATACGCAGTATTTT,CASSKSAGTSTDTQYF
-,TRBJ2-1,TRBV29-1,-,15,TGCAGCGTTGAAGACCCGGATGGACCCGACAATGAGCAGTTCTTC,CSVEDPDGPDNEQFF
-,TRBJ2-3,TRBV4-1,TRBD2,16,TGCGCCAGCAGCCAAAGCCCAGACGGGGGGACAGATACGCAGTATTTT,CASSQSPDGGTDTQYF
-,TRBJ1-2,TRBV4-1,-,16,TGCGCCAGCAGCCAACTACATACAGGGCCCCTCGATGGCTACACCTTC,CASSQLHTGPLDGYTF
-,TRBJ2-4,TRBV5-1,TRBD2,14,TGCGCCAGCAGCTTGACCGAAGGGACTAACATTCGGTACTTC,CASSLTEGTNIRYF
-,TRBJ2-7,TRBV20-1,TRBD1,14,TGCAGTGCTAGCAGGGGGCGTACCGTCTACGAGCAGTACTTC,CSASRGRTVYEQYF
-,TRBJ2-3,TRBV3-1,-,14,TGTACCAGCAGCCAAGAGCTAGGCCCGAATACGCAGTATTTT,CTSSQELGPNTQYF
many,TRBJ1-5,TRBV2,-,14,TGTGCCAGCAGCCCAGGGTTATGGAATCAGCCCCAGCATTTT,CASSPGLWNQPQHF
few,TRBJ2-7,TRBV20-1,-,13,TGCAGTGCTAGACCGGCGCTGAGCTACGAGCAGTACTTC,CSARPALSYEQYF
few,TRBJ2-5,TRBV14,TRBD1,15,TGTGCCAGCAGCCAAGCCTGGACAGGACAAGAGACCCAGTACTTC,CASSQAWTGQETQYF
-,TRBJ2-7,TRBV7-3,TRBD1,14,TGTGCCAGCAGCTCAGGACAGGGGGACAAGGAGCAGTACTTC,CASSSGQGDKEQYF
many,TRBJ2-1,TRBV9,TRBD2,15,TGTGCCAGCAGCGTAGAAGCGGGGGGCTACAATGAGCAGTTCTTC,CASSVEAGGYNEQFF
-,TRBJ1-1,TRBV7-6,-,14,TGTGCCAGCAGCTGGTTCGGATCGGACACTGAAGCTTTCTTT,CASSWFGSDTEAFF
-,TRBJ2-4,TRBV4-1,-,15,TGCGCCAGCAGCCAAGACGCAGTAGCCAAAAACATTCAGTACTTC,CASSQDAVAKNIQYF
-,TRBJ2-1,TRBV7-2,TRBD2,14,TGTGCCAGCAGCTTAGGGGTTAGCGGGAATGAGCAGTTCTTC,CASSLGVSGNEQFF
-,TRBJ1-2,TRBV10-3,TRBD1,15,TGTGCCATCAGGGAAGGACAGGCTGTTAACTATGGCTACACCTTC,CAIREGQAVNYGYTF
many,TRBJ2-7,TRBV7-3,-,15,TGTGCCAGCAGCGTAGACGGACGGAGCTCCTACGAGCAGTACTTC,CASSVDGRSSYEQYF
-,TRBJ1-6,TRBV7-6,-,16,TGTGCCAGCAGCCGTGATGCTGCAGGGCCTAATTCGCCCCTCCACTTT,CASSRDAAGPNSPLHF
few,TRBJ1-2,TRBV5-1,-,14,TGCGCCAGCAGCTTGGACGGGACGGATAATGGCTACACCTTC,CASSLDGTDNGYTF
-,TRBJ2-1,TRBV6-5,-,16,TGTGCCAGCAGTTCCTACACGAGGACCCGGGGGAATGAGCAGTTCTTC,CASSSYTRTRGNEQFF
few,TRBJ2-7,TRBV6-6,-,13,TGTGCCAGCAGTCGGGACCTTAACAATGAGCAGTACTTC,CASSRDLNNEQYF
few,TRBJ2-5,TRBV5-1,-,15,TGCGCCAGCAGCGGGGCTGTTGGGGGTCAAGAGACCCAGTACTTC,CASSGAVGGQETQYF
few,TRBJ2-3,TRBV27,TRBD2,17,TGTGCCAGCAGGACTAGCGGGGGCCGCAAAGGCACAGATACGCAGTATTTT,CASRTSGGRKGTDTQYF
-,TRBJ2-6,TRBV6-5,-,14,TGTGCCAGCAGAATAGGGTCTGGGGCCAACGTCCTGACTTTC,CASRIGSGANVLTF
-,TRBJ1-2,TRBV12-3/TRBV12-4,TRBD1,15,TGTGCCAGCAGTGCCAGACAGGGTTCGGGCTATGGCTACACCTTC,CASSARQGSGYGYTF
-,TRBJ2-5,TRBV7-2,-,16,TGTGCCAGCAGCTTATATGAGACAGGGAGGAGGGAGACCCAGTACTTC,CASSLYETGRRETQYF
-,TRBJ2-7,TRBV5-6,-,15,TGTGCCAGCAGCCTTCCAGCCGGGGCCCGCAACGAGCAGTACTTC,CASSLPAGARNEQYF
-,TRBJ1-2,TRBV7-9,TRBD1,13,TGTGCCAGCAGACTACAGGGGGCTGGAGGCTACACCTTC,CASRLQGAGGYTF
-,TRBJ2-1,TRBV3-1,TRBD2,13,TGTGCCAGCAACCAGCGGGGGGGGAATGAGCAGTTCTTC,CASNQRGGNEQFF
few,TRBJ2-3,TRBV4-1,TRBD2,16,TGCGCCAGCAGCCAAGTACTAGCGGGAGCCACAGATACGCAGTATTTT,CASSQVLAGATDTQYF
-,TRBJ1-5,TRBV7-8,-,16,TGTGCCAGCAGCTTACCTCAGGGGAGGAGCAATCAGCCCCAGCATTTT,CASSLPQGRSNQPQHF
-,TRBJ1-6,TRBV25-1,TRBD1,15,TGTGCCAGCAGTGGTACCGGGACAGGCAATTCACCCCTCCACTTT,CASSGTGTGNSPLHF
few,TRBJ2-1,TRBV9,-,21,TGTGCCAGCAGCCCAGTAGGAGGGGGTGGGGCCCTTTCAAGCTCCTACAATGAGCAGTTCTTC,CASSPVGGGGALSSSYNEQFF
-,TRBJ1-4,TRBV29-1,TRBD1,18,TGCAGCGTTGGCGTCGGGGGGACAGACGTTTGGAGTAATGAAAAACTGTTTTTT,CSVGVGGTDVWSNEKLFF
-,TRBJ2-1,TRBV3-1,-,16,TGTGCCAGCAGCCTCCGGGCGGCAGTCTCCTACAATGAGCAGTTCTTC,CASSLRAAVSYNEQFF
few,TRBJ2-1,TRBV9,TRBD1,21,TGTGCCAGCAGCGCCCAGACCGGGACAGGGGGCCTGGGGGGGAGGCTACGGGAGCAGTTCTTC,CASSAQTGTGGLGGRLREQFF
few,TRBJ2-7,TRBV28,TRBD1,14,TGTGCCAGCAGTCAACCCGGGACAGGGTCCGAGCAGTACTTC,CASSQPGTGSEQYF
few,TRBJ2-7,TRBV4-2,TRBD2,15,TGTGCCAGCAGCCAACTGACTAGCGGGGGCGACGAGCAGTACTTC,CASSQLTSGGDEQYF
few,TRBJ2-7,TRBV12-3/TRBV12-4,-,14,TGTGCCAGCACCGAATACAGGGTCGGGTACGAGCAGTACTTC,CASTEYRVGYEQYF
few,TRBJ2-1,TRBV5-1,-,17,TGCGCCAGCAGCTTGGCGGCGGGACGGCTGACCTACAATGAGCAGTTCTTC,CASSLAAGRLTYNEQFF
-,TRBJ2-7,TRBV6-2/TRBV6-3,TRBD1,15,TGTGCCAGTGATCAGACCGGGACAGGGAGGTCCGAGCAGTACTTC,CASDQTGTGRSEQYF
many,TRBJ2-1,TRBV28,-,13,TGTGCCAGCAGTTTCGGCGGGCACAATGAGCAGTTCTTC,CASSFGGHNEQFF
-,TRBJ2-5,TRBV4-2,TRBD2,16,TGTGCCAGCAGCCAACTGAGGACTAGCGGGGCAGAGACCCAGTACTTC,CASSQLRTSGAETQYF
few,TRBJ1-5,TRBV4-1,-,15,TGCGCCAGCAGCGGGGGACAAATTAGCAATCAGCCCCAGCATTTT,CASSGGQISNQPQHF
-,TRBJ2-1,TRBV27,-,12,TGTGCCAGCAGTTCCGCCTACAATGAGCAGTTCTTC,CASSSAYNEQFF
-,TRBJ2-1,TRBV27,TRBD2,16,TGTGCCAGCAGTTTAGTAGCGGGATTAACCTACAATGAGCAGTTCTTC,CASSLVAGLTYNEQFF
-,TRBJ1-1,TRBV7-2,-,15,TGTGCCAGCAGCATTAGGACGGAGATGAACGCTGAAGCTTTCTTT,CASSIRTEMNAEAFF
-,TRBJ1-2,TRBV28,-,14,TGTGCCAGTGGGGGGCCTTCCCCCGTCTATGGCTACACCTTC,CASGGPSPVYGYTF
-,TRBJ2-1,TRBV4-1,TRBD2,18,TGCGCCAGCAGCCAAGAGGGACTAGCGGGGGGGGCCAGAGAGACCCAGTTCTTC,CASSQEGLAGGARETQFF